This TCR beta chain was sequenced in a study of cytomegalovirus exposure and HLA in healthy donors. Study-wide results and caveats: Among TCR sequences, most were rare, though some public TCRs appeared in many donors. Later analysis demonstrated an association between a missense DCLRE1C variant and TCR beta V- and J-gene trimming.

It was with 60 Vbeta and 13 Jbeta primers that the PCR ran. Sequencing was performed with immunoSEQ multiplex PCR; in TCRdb, only in-frame clones are kept and a portion is missing. Among about 140,000 clones, almost 85% were seen once, and the ten largest hold around 1.9%. A word on this clone: Its antigen is currently unknown.

Trimming took 0 bases from V and 3 from J, leaving 10 bases between them. Germline assignment: CDR1 ENHRY and CDR2 SYGVKD. The CDR3 has 15 residues. Sequencing used PBMCs. The receptor's source is a woman aged 40 to 50 in good health and CMV-seronegative. The V call is TRBV10-3, the J call TRBJ2-3; weak D call: TRBD2 (6 bases). As DNA, the CDR3 is TGTGCCATCAGTGAGTCGAAACTAGCAACAGATACGCAGTATTTT. It specifies CAISESKLATDTQYF.